Reported below is one T cell receptor beta chain. Its target is unknown. Using immunoSEQ multiplex PCR, the repertoire was profiled, and TCRdb retains in-frame clones only, with some absent. The sample contains over 250,000 clones, about 86% of which appear only once. Germline CDR1 and CDR2: SNHLY and FYNNEI. The CDR3 length is 11 residues. Trimming left V 5 bases short and J 4 bases short, with 5 bases between. The sample belongs to a study of cytomegalovirus exposure and HLA in healthy donors. About the study: In a later analysis, the roughly 110 validation repertoires were reported to have used the same platform as the roughly 730 first-cohort repertoires.

Study-wide results and caveats: Subsequent analysis of the 100 to 150 validation repertoires found a tendency for first-cohort TCR clusters to co-occur.

The source is a woman in her late teens or twenties in good health and CMV-seronegative. The chain combines TRBV2 with TRBJ1-2; no firm D call. The sequenced sample was PBMCs. CDR3 in DNA: TGTGCCAGCAGTCTAGGCTATGGCTACACCTTC. It encodes CASSLGYGYTF.